This is a list of T cell receptor beta chains from one sample in a study of control samples from healthy donors and cancer patients. Repertoires were generated with immunoSEQ multiplex PCR, while TCRdb's copy carries only in-frame clones and drops some. This table holds 40,000 to 65,000 clones, roughly nine tenths found once. Sequenced material: PBMCs. All receptors come from a man in his fifties or sixties with head and neck cancer. Each CDR3 is given with its conserved first and last residue. The order of the fields is clone size, J gene, V gene, D gene, CDR3 DNA, CDR3 protein. A D gene is named only where the DNA matches it firmly. Some rows have no size entry. The others give once, few or many, or a class for an expanded clone.

. | TRBJ2-7 | TRBV5-5 | . | TGTGCCAGCAGCCCAAGATCCCCCGGGACCGGTTTTGGGGAGCAGTACTTC | CASSPRSPGTGFGEQYF
. | TRBJ2-5 | TRBV5-1 | . | TGCGCCAGCAGCTTTGGGCTGGTGAGGGAGACCCAGTACTTC | CASSFGLVRETQYF
. | TRBJ2-7 | TRBV19 | . | TGTGCCAATAGTATTGCAGGGACCCCCTCCTACGAGCAGTACTTC | CANSIAGTPSYEQYF
. | TRBJ1-5 | TRBV15 | TRBD1 | TGTGCCACCAGCACGAGACAGGGTGGGATTCAGCCCCAGCATTTT | CATSTRQGGIQPQHF
. | TRBJ2-7 | TRBV28 | . | TGTGCCAGCAGCCAACTCGACGGTACCTCCTACGAGCAGTACTTC | CASSQLDGTSYEQYF
. | TRBJ1-5 | TRBV6-2/TRBV6-3 | TRBD1 | TGTGCCAGCAGCCTCGCAGGGGGAGGCAATCAGCCCCAGCATTTT | CASSLAGGGNQPQHF
. | TRBJ1-4 | TRBV5-1 | . | TGCGCCAGCAGCCCTGAGTGGGACTCGGAAAAACTGTTTTTT | CASSPEWDSEKLFF
. | TRBJ1-5 | TRBV29-1 | . | TGCAGCGTTGAACCCGGACGATCAGGGGCCTTTCAGCCCCAGCATTTT | CSVEPGRSGAFQPQHF
. | TRBJ2-1 | TRBV18 | TRBD2 | TGTGCCAGCTCACCGGCGGGACTAGCACCCTACAATGAGCAGTTCTTC | CASSPAGLAPYNEQFF
. | TRBJ2-2 | TRBV18 | . | TGTGCCAGCTCACGGTTGGAGACCGGGGAGCTGTTTTTT | CASSRLETGELFF
. | TRBJ2-1 | TRBV9 | TRBD1 | TGTGCCAGCAGCGTTGGGGACAGGGTGTCCCCGAACCGCTCCTACAATGAGCAGTTCTTC | CASSVGDRVSPNRSYNEQFF
. | TRBJ2-4 | TRBV6-2/TRBV6-3 | TRBD2 | TGTGCCAGCAGTTACATGGCGGGAGGGCCTGGAAACATTCAGTACTTC | CASSYMAGGPGNIQYF
. | TRBJ1-5 | TRBV6-5 | . | TGTGCCAGCAACGCAGGTGTTAGCAATCAGCCCCAGCATTTT | CASNAGVSNQPQHF
few | TRBJ2-7 | TRBV5-1 | TRBD2 | TGCGCCAGCAGCTTAGCGGGAGGGCTGTTTTACGAGCAGTACTTC | CASSLAGGLFYEQYF
. | TRBJ1-5 | TRBV28 | TRBD1 | TGTGCCAGCAGTCCTCAGACAGGGGCGGGCAATCAGCCCCAGCATTTT | CASSPQTGAGNQPQHF
. | TRBJ1-1 | TRBV29-1 | . | TGCAGCGCCAGCCGGCAGGCGGGGAACACTGAAGCTTTCTTT | CSASRQAGNTEAFF
. | TRBJ2-7 | TRBV6-2/TRBV6-3 | TRBD1 | TGTGCCAGCAGTCTGGGACAGGGGGCAAGGTACGAGCAGTACTTC | CASSLGQGARYEQYF
. | TRBJ1-4 | TRBV28 | . | TGTGCCAGCAGTTGGGCAGCGGCGAATGAAAAACTGTTTTTT | CASSWAAANEKLFF
. | TRBJ1-1 | TRBV28 | . | TGTGCCAGCAGTTTGGATGGGAAGAACACTGAAGCTTTCTTT | CASSLDGKNTEAFF
. | TRBJ1-4 | TRBV19 | . | TGTGCCAGTAGTCAGCTACCGGGACGCTATAATGAAAAACTGTTTTTT | CASSQLPGRYNEKLFF
. | TRBJ2-7 | TRBV6-5 | TRBD1 | TGTGCCAGCAGCAGACAGGGCGTCTCCTACGAGCAGTACTTC | CASSRQGVSYEQYF
. | TRBJ1-1 | TRBV6-5 | . | TGTGCCAGCAGTTACAGGGGGGGAACTGATGAAGCTTTCTTT | CASSYRGGTDEAFF
. | TRBJ2-7 | TRBV5-1 | . | TGCGCCAGCAGCTTGGGATCTAGGGCGTACGAGCAGTACTTC | CASSLGSRAYEQYF
. | TRBJ1-2 | TRBV5-1 | . | TGCGCCAGCAGCTTCGGGACCGACCAAGGGAATGGCTACACCTTC | CASSFGTDQGNGYTF
. | TRBJ1-5 | TRBV6-5 | TRBD1 | TGTGCCAGCAGGAGTGGGACAGGGGAACAGCCCCAGCATTTT | CASRSGTGEQPQHF
. | TRBJ2-1 | TRBV14 | . | TGTGCCAGCAGCCAGGTGTGGGGGGCGTCCTACAATGAGCAGTTCTTC | CASSQVWGASYNEQFF
once | TRBJ2-2 | TRBV29-1 | . | TGCAGCGTTGGGGGTCGCCGGGGAGCTGTTTTT | CSVGGRRGAVF
. | TRBJ2-1 | TRBV28 | . | TGTGCCAGCAGAGCGACCGGAACCCAGGGAAGGGGCAATGAGCAGTTCTTC | CASRATGTQGRGNEQFF
. | TRBJ1-2 | TRBV28 | . | TGTGCCAGCAGGGAGGGGGGGAAATATGGCTACACCTTC | CASREGGKYGYTF
. | TRBJ2-3 | TRBV7-9 | . | TGTGCCAGCAGCTTAAGCTTCGGTTTCACAGATACGCAGTATTTT | CASSLSFGFTDTQYF
. | TRBJ2-7 | TRBV5-1 | . | TGCGCCAGCAGCAAATCAGGGGACTACGAGCAGTACTTC | CASSKSGDYEQYF
. | TRBJ1-2 | TRBV29-1 | TRBD1 | TGCAGCGTTGTAAAGGGACAGGCTAACTATGGCTACACCTTC | CSVVKGQANYGYTF
. | TRBJ2-1 | TRBV7-2 | . | TGTGCCAGCAGCCTTTGGGGGCAAAACTACAATGAGCAGTTCTTC | CASSLWGQNYNEQFF
. | TRBJ2-1 | TRBV7-8 | . | TGTGCCAGCAGCATCCAGGGTCAGAATTACAATGAGCAGTTCTTC | CASSIQGQNYNEQFF
few | TRBJ2-3 | TRBV29-1 | TRBD2 | TGCAGCGTCGATGCCCCGACTAGCGGGAGGGGTACGCAGTATTTT | CSVDAPTSGRGTQYF
. | TRBJ1-3 | TRBV29-1 | . | TGCAGCGTGACGGGACGGGTAAACTCTGGAAACACCATATATTTT | CSVTGRVNSGNTIYF
once | TRBJ2-7 | TRBV6-2/TRBV6-3 | TRBD2 | TGTGCCAGCAGTTGGACTAGCGTTTCGTACGAGCAGTACTTC | CASSWTSVSYEQYF
few | TRBJ2-1 | TRBV6-2/TRBV6-3 | . | TGTGCCAGCAGTTTTGGGGGGCTTACGAATGAGCAGTTCTTC | CASSFGGLTNEQFF
. | TRBJ2-1 | TRBV19 | TRBD2 | TGTGCCAGTAGTATCGCCGGGACTAGCGGTCACAATGAGCAGTTCTTC | CASSIAGTSGHNEQFF
. | TRBJ1-1 | TRBV7-8 | . | TGTGCCAGCAGCTTAGGGGCAGGGACTTTCCCCGCTTTCTTT | CASSLGAGTFPAFF
. | TRBJ1-1 | TRBV6-2/TRBV6-3 | . | TGTGCCAGCAGTTACTCGATAGGATCAGGGCTCCAAATGAACACTGAAGCTTTCTTT | CASSYSIGSGLQMNTEAFF
. | TRBJ2-3 | TRBV7-6 | TRBD2 | TGTGCCAGCAGCTTAGCCGTGGCGGGAGGAGGAGATACGCAGTATTTT | CASSLAVAGGGDTQYF
. | TRBJ1-3 | TRBV3-1/TRBV3-2 | . | TGTGCCAGCAGCCCCCTCGTACGGTCTAGCTCTGGAAACACCATATATTTT | CASSPLVRSSSGNTIYF
. | TRBJ1-5 | TRBV15 | . | TGTGCCACCAGCAGCGCCTGGGGAGGGCACAATCAGCCCCAGCATTTT | CATSSAWGGHNQPQHF
. | TRBJ2-1 | TRBV11-3 | TRBD2 | TGTGCCAGCAGCTTAGATCAAGGAGGGACTAACCGCGCGAATGAGCAGTTCTTC | CASSLDQGGTNRANEQFF
. | TRBJ2-3 | TRBV6-5 | . | TGTGCCAGCTCCATGGACCCGAGCACAGATACGCAGTATTTT | CASSMDPSTDTQYF
. | TRBJ1-1 | TRBV7-3 | TRBD1 | TGTGCCAGCAGCTTGGGACAGGGGACTGAAGCTTTCTTT | CASSLGQGTEAFF
. | TRBJ2-7 | TRBV18 | . | TGTGCCAGCTCACCAAACGCCCCGGGTCAGCCGGACGAGCAGTACTTC | CASSPNAPGQPDEQYF
few | TRBJ2-2 | TRBV10-3 | . | TGTGCCATCAGTAGAGATTCGAACACCGGGGAGCTGTTTTTT | CAISRDSNTGELFF
. | TRBJ2-6 | TRBV4-2 | . | TGTGCCAGCAGCCAAGATAGGGCCCCGAGCTCTGGGGCCAACGTCCTGACTTTC | CASSQDRAPSSGANVLTF
. | TRBJ1-2 | TRBV28 | . | TGTGCCAGCAGTTTATCCGCAGGGCAGTACACCTTC | CASSLSAGQYTF
. | TRBJ1-1 | TRBV7-3 | . | TGTGCCAGCAGCCGACAGATGAACGCTGAAGCTTTCTTT | CASSRQMNAEAFF
. | TRBJ1-1 | TRBV28 | . | TGTGCCAGCAGTCCCCCCAACAGCGGGGGGCTGGTTGAAGCTTTCTTT | CASSPPNSGGLVEAFF